Detailed here is one T cell receptor (beta chain). Its matching antigen is unknown. Germline CDR1 and CDR2: SGHRS and YFSETQ. J lost 1 base, V lost 2 bases, and 8 bases had no gene match. The CDR3 runs to 16 residues. The sample comes from a study of T cell repertoires in cytomegalovirus infection. Study at large: Public TCR beta signatures marked donors with CMV infection and the matching HLA. General study findings and limits: The study identified carriers of CMV plus the relevant HLA from cumulative public TCR beta family frequency. Ex vivo responses were dominated by HLA-C-restricted CMV-specific TCR beta clonotypes.

TCRdb called the reads again in MiXCR, with one record for every CDR3 protein. The sample shows fewer than 300,000 distinct CDR3 sequences, roughly 25% of them seen only once. Material: PBMCs. The chain is built from TRBV5-1 and TRBJ2-7; 8 nucleotides line up with TRBD1. The clonotype was recovered from a human donor in good health (CMV status not recorded). Some clones in this sample may be carry-over from other donors' samples. CDR3 protein: CASSFPDRDKSYEQYF. DNA for the CDR3: TGCGCCAGCAGCTTCCCGGACAGGGATAAATCCTACGAGCAGTACTTC.